This record looks at one TCR beta chain sequence and its context. Its antigen is not known. Primers included in the PCR were 60 Vbeta and 13 Jbeta primers. Using immunoSEQ multiplex PCR, the repertoire was profiled, and TCRdb retains in-frame clones only, with some absent. Of about 35,000 clones listed, more than 90% are singletons. This entry belongs to a study of cytomegalovirus exposure and HLA in healthy donors. General observations from the study: Most likely, a cluster of highly shared sequence variants arose as a sequencing artifact.

Trimming stripped 3 bases from V and 11 bases from J, with 22 bases between. Germline V gene sequence: CDR1 MNHEY, CDR2 SMNVEV (reference sequence). The CDR3 runs to 15 residues. Sequenced sample: PBMCs. This chain links TRBV27 with TRBJ1-1, with no clear D. The clonotype comes from a woman between 18 and 29 years old in good health and CMV-seronegative. The CDR3 DNA is TGTGCCAGCAGTTTCCCTCCCCTATATCCTAGGTGGGCTTTCTTT. This translates into CASSFPPLYPRWAFF.